These T cell receptor beta chains were read from a single sample in a study of blood T cell repertoires in COVID-19. The assay was immunoSEQ multiplex PCR, and TCRdb's table has in-frame clones only and misses some. This table holds about 90,000 clones, approximately 80% found once. Sequencing used peripheral blood. These TCRs come from a woman between 70 and 85 years old with acute or convalescent COVID-19. CDR3s include the opening cysteine and the closing phenylalanine or tryptophan. D genes are given only for firm matches. Some rows mark clone size as missing; the rest say once, few, many or name a class of expanded clone.

v_call,cdr3_length,j_call,clone_size,d_call,cdr3_nt,cdr3_aa
TRBV11-1,16,TRBJ2-5,-,-,TGTGCCAGCAGCTTAGCACGGACACGAAACCAAGAGACCCAGTACTTC,CASSLARTRNQETQYF
TRBV28,16,TRBJ1-5,once,-,TGTGCCAGCAGCCGGGGGTCGGTTATGAGCAATCAGCCCCAGCATTTT,CASSRGSVMSNQPQHF
TRBV27,17,TRBJ2-7,-,TRBD2,TGTGCCAGCAGTTTATCCTTCACTAGCGGATTATACTACGAGCAGTACTTC,CASSLSFTSGLYYEQYF
TRBV6-5,14,TRBJ2-7,-,-,TGTGCCAGCTTCTCCCGGGATCGTCTGACCGAGCAGTACTTC,CASFSRDRLTEQYF
TRBV6-7,15,TRBJ1-1,-,-,TGTGCCAGCACCACACAGGGTAGTGGTAGGACTGAAGCTTTCTTT,CASTTQGSGRTEAFF
TRBV7-7,15,TRBJ2-5,medium-sized,TRBD2,TGTGCCAGCAGAATGGGGACTAGCTATCAAGAGACCCAGTACTTC,CASRMGTSYQETQYF
TRBV19,14,TRBJ2-5,-,TRBD1,TGTGCCAGTAGTATCGGGACAGCTCAAGAGACCCAGTACTTC,CASSIGTAQETQYF
TRBV28,11,TRBJ1-1,-,-,TGTGCCCGCGGCTGGAGGACTGAAGCTTTCTTT,CARGWRTEAFF
TRBV4-1,13,TRBJ2-5,-,TRBD1,TGCGCCAGCAGCCAAGAAAGGGGGCGGACCCAGTACTTC,CASSQERGRTQYF
TRBV24-1,15,TRBJ2-5,-,-,TGTGCCACCAGTGGGACGGACAGCCCTCAAGAGACCCAGTACTTC,CATSGTDSPQETQYF
TRBV5-1,16,TRBJ2-7,-,TRBD2,TGCGCCAGCAGCCGAGGGCTAGCGGGAGGGGGCTACGAGCAGTACTTC,CASSRGLAGGGYEQYF
TRBV2,17,TRBJ1-5,once,TRBD1,TGTGCCAGCAGCGACGACCCCGGGACAGGAGGAAATCAGCCCCAGCATTTT,CASSDDPGTGGNQPQHF
TRBV5-1,16,TRBJ2-1,-,-,TGCGCCAGCAGCTTGGGCCCTAGCGCAGAGGGAAATGAGCAGTTCTTC,CASSLGPSAEGNEQFF
TRBV7-2,15,TRBJ1-5,-,TRBD1,TGTGCCAGCAGCTTAGGTGGGACAGTCAATCAGCCCCAGCATTTT,CASSLGGTVNQPQHF
TRBV28,15,TRBJ1-5,-,TRBD1,TGTGCCAGCAGTTTAGACAGGGGGCCGGGTCAGCCCCAGCATTTT,CASSLDRGPGQPQHF
TRBV27,16,TRBJ1-5,many,-,TGTGCCAGCAGTTTATCGCGGGGAATCGGCAATCAGCCCCAGCATTTT,CASSLSRGIGNQPQHF
TRBV27,14,TRBJ1-1,-,-,TGTGCCAGCAGTTTGGGGGCAGGGGCTACTGAAGCTTTCTTT,CASSLGAGATEAFF
TRBV12-3/TRBV12-4,13,TRBJ2-3,-,-,TGTGCCAGCACCGTACTAGTGACAGATACGCAGTATTTT,CASTVLVTDTQYF
TRBV6-5,15,TRBJ2-6,-,-,TGTGCCAGCAGTCAACAGCCCTCTGGGGCCAACGTCCTGACTTTC,CASSQQPSGANVLTF
TRBV5-4,14,TRBJ1-2,-,TRBD1,TGTGCCAGCAGCTCGACCCAGGGGGCTGGTGGCTACACCTTC,CASSSTQGAGGYTF
TRBV30,14,TRBJ2-3,few,TRBD2,TGTGCCTGGAGTCCTATTAGCGGGGGAGATACGCAGTATTTT,CAWSPISGGDTQYF
TRBV21-1,18,TRBJ1-4,once,-,TGTGCCAGCAGCGACACCGGGACAGGGATCGGAACTAATGAAAAACTGTTTTTT,CASSDTGTGIGTNEKLFF
TRBV4-1,14,TRBJ2-7,-,-,TGCGCCAGCAGCCAAGTAGGTGGGGGCTCCGAGCAGTACTTC,CASSQVGGGSEQYF
TRBV28,17,TRBJ1-2,-,TRBD1,TGTGCCAGCAGCCTCGCGACCGGGAGACAGGGTATAGGAAGCTACACCTTC,CASSLATGRQGIGSYTF
TRBV27,13,TRBJ2-2,once,-,TGTGCCAGCAGTTTTTCTAGTACCGGGGAGCTGTTTTTT,CASSFSSTGELFF
TRBV3-1/TRBV3-2,17,TRBJ1-3,-,TRBD1,TGTGCCAGCAGCCAAGAGTTGACAGGGCTCTCTGGAAACACCATATATTTT,CASSQELTGLSGNTIYF
TRBV6-5,11,TRBJ1-1,-,TRBD1,TGTGCCGGCCAGGGGGACTTCGGTACTTTCTTT,CAGQGDFGTFF
TRBV5-5,14,TRBJ1-1,-,-,TGTGCCAGCAGCGGGGGACATATGAACACTGAAGCTTTCTTT,CASSGGHMNTEAFF
TRBV27,15,TRBJ1-5,-,-,TGTGCCAGCAGTTTATCGTGGCAGGGTGATTGGCCCCAGCATTTT,CASSLSWQGDWPQHF
TRBV7-2,16,TRBJ2-2,-,TRBD2,TGTGCCAGCAGCTTGCGGGCGGGGGGGCCCACCGGGGAGCTGTTTTTT,CASSLRAGGPTGELFF
TRBV20-1,13,TRBJ1-1,-,-,TGCAGTGCTAGTGACCTAGGGGCCACTGAAGCTTTCTTT,CSASDLGATEAFF
TRBV7-9,12,TRBJ2-7,-,-,TGTGCCAGCAGCGCAGGGTCCTACGAGCAGTACTTC,CASSAGSYEQYF
TRBV6-5,15,TRBJ1-1,few,-,TGTGCCAGCAGTTACTCGACTTCCGGTGGAACTGAAGCTTTCTTT,CASSYSTSGGTEAFF
TRBV20-1,14,TRBJ1-1,-,TRBD1,TGCAGTGCTAGTCTTGGACAGGTGAACACTGAAGCTTTCTTT,CSASLGQVNTEAFF
TRBV2,14,TRBJ1-4,-,-,TGTGCCAGCAGTCCGACACCTCGAAATGAAAAACTGTTTTTT,CASSPTPRNEKLFF
TRBV9,15,TRBJ2-3,-,TRBD2,TGTGCCAGCAGCCTCCTGACTAGCGGCACAGATACGCAGTATTTT,CASSLLTSGTDTQYF
TRBV7-5,19,TRBJ2-2,-,-,TGTGTCAGAACCAAAGGGGGGGCGGCAAAATTCATCTTCACCGGGGAGCTGTTTTTT,CVRTKGGAAKFIFTGELFF
TRBV11-2,12,TRBJ2-1,-,-,TGTGCCAGCAGCTCCCCTAGGTATGAGCAGTTCTTC,CASSSPRYEQFF
TRBV18,16,TRBJ2-2,-,-,TGTGCCAGCTCACCTAGCGGATCCTCCTACACCGGGGAGCTGTTTTTT,CASSPSGSSYTGELFF
TRBV5-1,15,TRBJ2-4,-,-,TGCGCCAGCAGAGACGGGAGTTTCGCCAAAAACATTCAGTACTTC,CASRDGSFAKNIQYF
TRBV5-6,11,TRBJ2-3,-,TRBD1,TGTGCCAGCAGCTTCGGGACAGGGGTCTATTTT,CASSFGTGVYF
TRBV28,16,TRBJ2-6,-,-,TGTGCCAGCAGTTTGCCCCGGGGCTCTGGGGCCAACGTCCTGACTTTC,CASSLPRGSGANVLTF
TRBV2,16,TRBJ2-3,-,TRBD1,TGTGCCAGCAGGCTAGACAGGGGGGCCTACACAGATACGCAGTATTTT,CASRLDRGAYTDTQYF
TRBV5-1,17,TRBJ2-3,once,-,TGCGCCAGCAGCCCCTGGGGGCAGGGACAATTCACAGATACGCAGTATTTT,CASSPWGQGQFTDTQYF
TRBV4-3,16,TRBJ2-1,-,TRBD2,TGCGCCAGCAGCTCTAACCTAGCGGGACTGGGCAATGAGCAGTTCTTC,CASSSNLAGLGNEQFF
TRBV19,15,TRBJ1-4,-,-,TGTGCCAGTATGAGACAGGCTGGAATGAATGAAAAACTGTTTTTT,CASMRQAGMNEKLFF
TRBV5-1,15,TRBJ1-1,once,-,TGCGCCAGCAGCCCCAGCCGGGGAGAGAACACTGAAGCTTTCTTT,CASSPSRGENTEAFF
TRBV3-1/TRBV3-2,17,TRBJ1-3,-,-,TGTGCCAGCAGCCACGACCCGACATCTTTGGGAGGACACACCATATATTTT,CASSHDPTSLGGHTIYF
TRBV6-6,16,TRBJ2-5,-,TRBD1,TGTGCCAGCAGTAAACTCCTACGACAGGGTAGCGAGACCCAGTACTTC,CASSKLLRQGSETQYF
TRBV27,15,TRBJ1-4,-,TRBD1,TGTGCCAGCAGTCGACGGGACAGCGCAAATGAAAAACTGTTTTTT,CASSRRDSANEKLFF
TRBV5-1,15,TRBJ1-5,-,TRBD1,TGCGCCAGCAGGTCAGGGGGATATAGCAATCAGCCCCAGCATTTT,CASRSGGYSNQPQHF
TRBV5-4,19,TRBJ2-6,-,-,TGTGCCAGCAGCTTGGGTGTCAGGGGAGTTGGCTCTGGGGCCAACGTCCTGACTTTC,CASSLGVRGVGSGANVLTF
TRBV9,14,TRBJ2-5,-,-,TGTGCCAGCAGCGTAGGTGAGGGACAAGAGACCCAGTACTTC,CASSVGEGQETQYF
TRBV9,18,TRBJ2-7,-,TRBD1,TGTGCCAGCAGCGTAGATCCCGGAGGCGGGACAGGTGGCTACGAGCAGTACTTC,CASSVDPGGGTGGYEQYF
TRBV6-4,14,TRBJ2-3,-,TRBD2,TGTGCCAGCAGTGCTAGCGGGGGGGCAGATACGCAGTATTTT,CASSASGGADTQYF
TRBV19,12,TRBJ2-7,-,TRBD1,TGTGCCAGTAGCGGGGACAGGGACGAGCAGTACTTC,CASSGDRDEQYF
TRBV4-3,15,TRBJ2-7,-,TRBD2,TGCGCCAGCAGCCAGACCGGGACTAGCGCCTACGAGCAGTACTTC,CASSQTGTSAYEQYF
TRBV7-8,14,TRBJ1-3,-,-,TGTGCCAGCAGCTTATCTAGCCGGGGAAACACCATATATTTT,CASSLSSRGNTIYF
TRBV7-3,19,TRBJ2-2,-,-,TGTGCCAGCAGCTTTTTCCTGATCCCCTTGATACGGAGGACCGGGGAGCTGTTTTTT,CASSFFLIPLIRRTGELFF